This TCR beta chain was obtained from a study of blood T cell repertoires in COVID-19. Turning to the study itself: Samples came from the United States, Italy and Spain, spanning acute and convalescent COVID-19. The analysed material was cDNA or gDNA that came from T cells, B-cell-depleted T cells, or PBMCs.

In the original analysis: Quantification of nucleated cells was approximated via reference gene primer amplification. The assay was immunoSEQ multiplex PCR, and TCRdb's table has in-frame clones only and misses some. The DNA gave D and trimming, while V, J and clone size come from that table. The data contain roughly 250,000 clones, 88% of them singletons. The receptor was isolated from a woman aged 40 to 50 who had recovered from COVID-19. Specimen: peripheral blood.

CDR3 sequence (DNA): TGTGCCAGCAGCCCAGGGGGAAGGGCTAATGAAAAACTGTTTTTT. The encoded protein is CASSPGGRANEKLFF. This chain links TRBV7-8 with TRBJ1-4; 7 nucleotides line up with TRBD1. This CDR3 is built from 15 residues. Germline V gene data show CDR1 as SGHVS and CDR2 as FQNEAQ. V shed 5 bases and J 3 bases; nucleotides not matched to a gene: 6. The full variable domain, rest sourced from reference TRBV7-8 and TRBJ1-4, is GAGVSQSPRYKVAKRGQDVALRCDPISGHVSLFWYQQALGQGPEFLTYFQNEAQLDKSGLPSDRFFAERPEGSVSTLKIQRTQQEDSAVYLCASSPGGRANEKLFFGSGTQLSVL.